These 30 T cell receptor beta chains share one sample of origin, sequenced in a study of post-analysis software for immune sequencing data. Broader study findings: Patients used about five TRBV segments, including TRBV5-6, TRBV5-1 and TRBV20-1, more often than controls.

Their antigens are not known. The TCR beta cDNA libraries contained unique molecular identifiers. MiXCR was run by TCRdb on the PCR reads, yielding one entry per CDR3 protein. The table includes about 820,000 distinct CDR3 sequences, 53% detected once. Input material: blood. The receptors come from a girl aged 5 to 17 with multiple sclerosis.

The CDR3 bases are TGTGCCAGCAGCTGCGGGACAGGGGCCACTGAAGCTTTCTTT. This encodes CASSCGTGATEAFF. The rearrangement uses TRBV12-3 or TRBV12-4 and TRBJ1-1, with 10 bases aligning to TRBD1. After removal of 6 bases from V and 4 bases from J, the junction contained 5 bases not matched to a gene. The CDR3 runs to 14 residues.

The CDR3 protein is CASSLSQTRDSQETQYF. CDR3 sequence (DNA): TGTGCCAGCAGCTTAAGTCAAACCCGGGACAGTCAAGAGACCCAGTACTTC. The chain recombines TRBV7-3 with TRBJ2-5; 7 bases agree with TRBD1. This CDR3 spans 17 amino acids. Losses at the gene ends were 1 base for V and 2 bases for J; bases not matched to a gene: 10. CDR1 is SGHTA and CDR2 is FQGTGA in the germline V gene.

The V and J genes are TRBV29-1 and TRBJ1-2; 12 bases map to TRBD1. With 6 bases clipped from V and 7 bases from J, the junction kept 9 bases outside the gene matches. The CDR3 is made up of 14 amino acids. Looked up from germline, CDR1 is SQVTM and CDR2 is ANQGSEA. CDR3 amino acids: CSVQRGQGARGYTF. CDR3 bases: TGCAGCGTCCAGCGGGGACAGGGGGCGCGTGGCTACACCTTC.

The rearrangement uses TRBV5-1 and TRBJ2-5; TRBD2 is a possible D gene (7 bases). Trimming took off 0 bases at V and 11 bases at J, with 11 bases between the two ends. The CDR3 consists of 12 residues. CDR1 and CDR2 from the germline V gene are SGHRS and YFSETQ. The CDR3 here is CASSLEGRGQYF. CDR3 coding DNA: TGCGCCAGCAGCTTGGAAGGGAGGGGGCAGTACTTC.

This clonotype showed up just a few times. The chain recombines TRBV20-1 with TRBJ2-7; the D gene could be TRBD1 or TRBD2 (5 bases each). V lost 6 bases, J lost 0 bases, and 15 bases lay in between. The CDR3 has 14 residues. The germline CDR1 and CDR2 sequences are DFQATT and SNEGSKA (reference sequence). The CDR3 is CSAARDGVSYEQYF. CDR3 coding DNA: TGCAGTGCGGCCCGGGACGGAGTCTCCTACGAGCAGTACTTC.

This clonotype was counted between two and nine times. The chain uses TRBV7-9 and TRBJ2-1; 11 positions agree with TRBD2. The CDR3 is 15 residues long. Germline lookup yields CDR1 SEHNR and CDR2 FQNEAQ (reference sequence). V lost 5 bases to trimming and J lost 5 bases; unmatched junction nucleotides: 5. CDR3 in amino acids: CASSPPGLADNEQFF. CDR3 in DNA: TGTGCCAGCAGCCCCCCGGGACTAGCGGACAATGAGCAGTTCTTC.

V usage is TRBV20-1 and J usage is TRBJ2-1, with D perhaps matching TRBD2 (5 bases). The CDR3 consists of 12 residues. CDR1 is DFQATT, CDR2 SNEGSKA, per germline (reference sequence). V lost 5 bases and J 8 bases, leaving 13 bases between the germline ends. Here the CDR3 reads CSAPGGGDEQFF. DNA of the CDR3: TGCAGTGCTCCCGGCGGAGGAGATGAGCAGTTCTTC.

This clonotype was picked up a small number of times. The V and J genes are TRBV15 and TRBJ2-7, with TRBD2 as a possible D gene (6 bases). V lost 0 bases to trimming and J lost 0 bases, with 12 bases between them. This CDR3 region has 16 residues. From germline, CDR1 is LNHNV and CDR2 YYDKDF (reference sequence). This CDR3 is CATSRDNGRVSYEQYF. In DNA form, the CDR3 reads TGTGCCACCAGCAGAGATAACGGGAGAGTCTCCTACGAGCAGTACTTC.

This clonotype was found a few times. This chain uses TRBV27 with TRBJ2-1; 8 bases are shared with TRBD1. J was trimmed by 9 bases and V by 10 bases; bases with no gene match: 8. Germline CDR1 MNHEY, CDR2 SMNVEV (reference sequence). CDR3 length: 12 residues. CDR3 nucleotides: TGTGCCACCAGAAGGACAGGGCGTGAGCAGTTCTTC. As protein: CATRRTGREQFF.

This clonotype was counted only a few times. J is TRBJ1-4 and V is TRBV30, with D perhaps TRBD1 (5 bases). V lost 0 bases, J lost 4 bases, and 9 bases lay in between. From germline, CDR1 is GTSNPN and CDR2 SVGIG (reference sequence). The CDR3 is made up of 14 amino acids. This CDR3 is CAWSVGGINEKLFF. CDR3 DNA: TGTGCCTGGAGTGTTGGGGGGATTAATGAAAAACTGTTTTTT.

This clonotype came up a few times. The V and J genes are TRBV6-1 and TRBJ1-2; 8 nucleotides match TRBD1. There are 12 residues in the CDR3. Germline trimming cut 8 bases from V and 6 bases from J; bases unmatched to any gene: 5. Germline lookup yields CDR1 MNHNS and CDR2 SASEGT. CDR3 in DNA: TGTGCCAGCCGCGACAGGGGACATGGCTACACCTTC. This translates into CASRDRGHGYTF.

This clonotype came up a few times. The junction shows a germline mismatch at one end, possibly a read error. This chain connects TRBV7-9 to TRBJ2-7, with TRBD1 matching over 7 bases. Germline lookup yields CDR1 SEHNR and CDR2 FQNEAQ (reference sequence). This CDR3 comprises 15 residues. CDR3 bases: TGTGCCAGCAGTTTAGCCCCCACAGGGGCCTACGAGCAGTACTTC. This encodes CASSLAPTGAYEQYF.

This chain links TRBV5-1 with TRBJ2-3; TRBD1 is a possible D gene (5 bases). CDR1 and CDR2 from the germline V gene are SGHRS and YFSETQ. V lost 1 base and J 4 bases, leaving 13 bases between the germline ends. The CDR3 extends over 15 amino acids. CDR3 coding DNA: TGCGCCAGCAGCTTGTCAGGGCCCGTAGCAGATACGCAGTATTTT. The encoded protein is CASSLSGPVADTQYF. Variable domain in full (rest from reference TRBV5-1 and TRBJ2-3): KAGVTQTPRYLIKTRGQQVTLSCSPISGHRSVSWYQQTPGQGLQFLFEYFSETQRNKGNFPGRFSGRQFSNSRSEMNVSTLELGDSALYLCASSLSGPVADTQYFGPGTRLTVL.

This clonotype was counted between two and nine times. The chain carries TRBV6-5 and TRBJ1-2; 7 positions agree with TRBD1. Trimming cost V 4 bases and J 7 bases; bases outside gene matches: 6. Germline CDR1 MNHEY, CDR2 SVGAGI. The CDR3 contains 13 residues. The DNA for the CDR3 is TGTGCCAGCAGTTTCACCGGGACAGTTGGCTACACCTTC. Amino acid sequence: CASSFTGTVGYTF.

Only a few counts were recorded for this clonotype. The chain links TRBV29-1 to TRBJ2-1, with a tentative D call TRBD2 (6 bases). The J call may be incorrect, as the DNA end agrees better with TRBJ2-7. This CDR3 has 14 residues. Germline values: CDR1 SQVTM, CDR2 ANQGSEA. This chain's CDR3 is CSVVLNAGFGEQYF. CDR3 DNA sequence: TGCAGCGTTGTCCTAAACGCGGGATTCGGCGAGCAGTACTTC.

The chain combines TRBV20-1 with TRBJ2-5, with D maybe TRBD1 (6 bases). The J call could be wrong; TRBJ2-7 is a better fit for the DNA end. This CDR3 has 13 amino acids. From germline, CDR1 is DFQATT and CDR2 SNEGSKA (reference sequence). The CDR3 here is CSAIRDTFAEQYF. In DNA form, the CDR3 reads TGCAGTGCTATCCGGGACACCTTCGCCGAGCAGTACTTC.

V and J are TRBV5-1 and TRBJ1-2, with TRBD1 as a possible D gene (6 bases). This CDR3 contains 12 residues. The germline V gene encodes CDR1 SGHRS and CDR2 YFSETQ. Trimming removed 6 bases from V and 2 bases from J, with 8 bases in between. CDR3 bases: TGCGCCAGCAAGGGACAAAACTATGGCTACACCTTC. Its protein product is CASKGQNYGYTF.

The chain recombines TRBV6-1 with TRBJ2-4; TRBD2 is a possible D gene (6 bases). This CDR3 is built from 17 residues. V lost 6 bases and J lost 0, with 18 bases in between. Germline CDR1 and CDR2: MNHNS and SASEGT. CDR3 region: CASRAYNGGVAKNIQYF. DNA of the CDR3: TGTGCCAGCAGAGCTTACAACGGGGGTGTAGCCAAAAACATTCAGTACTTC.

This chain's CDR3 is CASSESSPETQYF. CDR3 coding DNA: TGTGCCAGCAGTGAATCCTCGCCGGAGACCCAGTACTTC. The chain uses TRBV6-1 and TRBJ2-5; D unresolved. V was pared by 2 bases and J by 5 bases, with 9 bases between. CDR3 length equals 13 residues. Germline V CDR1 and CDR2: MNHNS, SASEGT.

For this clonotype: A single base separates this from a much larger clone, so it may be a read error. V usage is TRBV7-2 and J usage is TRBJ1-2, with 7 bases that match TRBD1. V was pared by 5 bases and J by 2 bases, with 2 bases of the junction left unmatched. This CDR3 is built from 13 residues. Germline assignment: CDR1 SGHTA and CDR2 FQGNSA. The CDR3: CASSKTGNYGYTF. The CDR3, as DNA: TGTGCCAGCAGCAAGACAGGGAACTATGGCTACACCTTC.

This clonotype was observed a handful of times. V gene TRBV6-4 combines with J gene TRBJ2-7; TRBD2 matches at 11 bases. Near its end, the DNA agrees better with TRBJ2-1, so the J call may be wrong. The germline gives CDR1 MRHNA, CDR2 SNTAGT. The CDR3 is 17 amino acids. The CDR3 region has the DNA TGTGCCAGCAGTGACGTTCCGACTAGCGGGGTAGAAGGTGAGCAGTTCTTC. It yields the protein CASSDVPTSGVEGEQFF.

The genes are TRBV30 and TRBJ1-2; a weak D match, TRBD1 (5 bases). The V gene's germline CDR1 is GTSNPN and CDR2 SVGIG (reference sequence). Between the trimmed V and J ends, which lost 7 bases and 4 bases, there was a span of 22 bases. This CDR3 region has 15 residues. The CDR3 DNA sequence: TGTGCCTTCTCCCCCCGGCAAGGAGGGGCCTATGGCTACACCTTC. The encoded protein is CAFSPRQGGAYGYTF.

The sample holds a few counts of this clonotype. This chain links TRBV29-1 with TRBJ2-1; D ambiguous. The CDR3 totals 13 residues. Trimming pared 6 bases from V and 6 bases from J, leaving 15 bases between. Looked up from germline, CDR1 is SQVTM and CDR2 is ANQGSEA. In DNA, the CDR3 is TGCAGCGTCGGGCCGCGAGTTGGCAATGAGCAGTTCTTC. It encodes CSVGPRVGNEQFF.

Points on this clonotype: One junction end does not reproduce the germline sequence, and a read error may be involved. V usage is TRBV2 and J usage is TRBJ2-1; maybe TRBD1 (5 bases). CDR3 length equals 14 residues. Germline V gene sequence: CDR1 SNHLY, CDR2 FYNNEI. CDR3 sequence: CATPGISTYNEQVF. In DNA, the CDR3 is TGTGCCACCCCAGGGATATCCACCTACAATGAGCAGGTCTTC. The entire variable domain, with the rest obtained from reference TRBV2 and TRBJ2-1, is as follows: EPEVTQTPSHQVTQMGQEVILRCVPISNHLYFYWYRQILGQKVEFLVSFYNNEISEKSEIFDDQFSVERPDGSNFTLKIRSTKLEDSAMYFCATPGISTYNEQVFGPGTRLTVL.

CDR3: CSAPPRPGRKDNEQFF. CDR3 nucleotides: TGCAGTGCCCCTCCTAGGCCCGGGAGGAAGGACAATGAGCAGTTCTTC. The chain joins TRBV20-1 to TRBJ2-1, with 7 bases fitting TRBD2. The CDR3 is 16 amino acids. The trim removed 6 bases at V and 5 bases at J, leaving 16 bases unmatched. The germline CDR1 and CDR2 sequences are DFQATT and SNEGSKA (reference sequence).

The chain couples TRBV25-1 to TRBJ2-2; D gene unclear. The ends were cut back, 3 bases at V and 1 base at J, with 3 bases in the middle. This CDR3 has 13 amino acids. CDR1 and CDR2 from the germline V gene are MGHDK and SYGVNS. Written as DNA, the CDR3 is TGTGCCAGCAGTGACTTGAACACCGGGGAGCTGTTTTTT. Translating gives CASSDLNTGELFF.

The chain combines TRBV12-3 or TRBV12-4 with TRBJ2-5; 14 bases fit TRBD2. The V gene end was trimmed by 3 bases and the J gene end by 4 bases; junction bases not matched to a gene: 1. This CDR3 comprises 15 residues. CDR3 sequence: CASSLTSGGAETQYF. The CDR3, as DNA: TGTGCCAGCAGTTTGACTAGCGGGGGGGCAGAGACCCAGTACTTC.

This rearrangement joins TRBV10-3 to TRBJ1-1, with TRBD1 matching 11 bases. V shed 0 bases, J shed 2 bases, and the junction held 5 bases outside the gene matches. Germline CDR1 and CDR2: ENHRY and SYGVKD. The CDR3 is 17 amino acids. DNA of the CDR3: TGTGCCATCAGTGAGTCGGGGACAGGGGGATTAAACACTGAAGCTTTCTTT. This sequence encodes CAISESGTGGLNTEAFF.

The rearrangement links TRBV20-1 to TRBJ2-7; 8 positions agree with TRBD2. There are 13 residues in the CDR3. Germline V CDR1 and CDR2: DFQATT, SNEGSKA (reference sequence). Unmatched junction bases numbered 6, after V lost 3 bases and J lost 5 bases. CDR3 in amino acids: CSASFRRGDEQYF. The CDR3 DNA follows: TGCAGTGCTAGTTTTCGGCGGGGGGACGAGCAGTACTTC.

This clonotype has more than one count but fewer than ten. The CDR3: CASSGTGSTDTQYF. The CDR3 DNA follows: TGTGCCAGCAGCGGGACAGGGTCGACAGATACGCAGTATTTT. The chain carries TRBV12-3 or TRBV12-4 and TRBJ2-3, with TRBD1 matching over 9 bases. The CDR3 sequence is 14 residues long. V was pared by 6 bases and J by 3 bases, with 4 bases of the junction left unmatched.